These 17 T cell receptor beta chains came from one sample sequenced in a study of cytomegalovirus exposure and HLA in healthy donors. The PCR had 60 Vbeta and 13 Jbeta primers. TCRdb keeps only in-frame clones here, not all; method: immunoSEQ multiplex PCR. The sample shows 50,000 to 65,000 clones, under 80% of them seen only once. The sequenced sample consisted of PBMCs. All receptors derive from a woman aged 25 to 39 in good health and CMV-seronegative.

V usage is TRBV28 and J usage is TRBJ2-2, with 7 bases that match TRBD1. Germline values: CDR1 MDHEN, CDR2 SYDVKM. The ends lost 6 bases at V and 1 base at J; junction bases unmatched: 5. This CDR3 contains 15 residues. CDR3 bases: TGTGCCAGCAGACTAGGGACAGTGAACACCGGGGAGCTGTTTTTT. Translated, it gives CASRLGTVNTGELFF.

The genes are TRBV1 and TRBJ1-2; the table's D call, TRBD1, was not checked against the DNA. TRBV1 is described as a pseudogene. The CDR3 has 14 amino acids. The CDR3, as DNA: TGCACCAGCAGCACTAACAGGGTGGACTATGGCTACACCTTC. Its protein product is CTSSTNRVDYGYTF.

V gene TRBV7-6 combines with J gene TRBJ2-1; 11 nucleotides align to TRBD2. V was pared by 1 base and J by 5 bases, with 1 base of the junction left unmatched. The CDR3 loop spans 15 amino acids. Looked up from germline, CDR1 is SGHVS and CDR2 is FNYEAQ. This chain's CDR3 is CASSLVGLADNEQFF. In nucleotides, the CDR3 is TGTGCCAGCAGCTTAGTGGGACTAGCGGACAATGAGCAGTTCTTC.

The V call is TRBV7-2, the J call TRBJ2-1, with D unresolved. CDR1 is SGHTA, CDR2 FQGNSA, per germline. The CDR3 is 13 residues long. Trimming removed 0 bases from V and 4 bases from J, with 4 bases in between. CDR3 in amino acids: CASSLARYNEQFF. CDR3 DNA: TGTGCCAGCAGCTTAGCCAGGTACAATGAGCAGTTCTTC.

The chain links TRBV14 to TRBJ2-1; TRBD2 matches 10 bases. This CDR3 region has 16 residues. Germline lookup yields CDR1 SGHDN and CDR2 FVKESK. V lost 0 bases, J lost 8 bases, and 7 bases stayed unmatched. CDR3 DNA: TGTGCCAGCAGCCAAGAAAAGCTAGCGGGAGTCCATGAGCAGTTCTTC. This encodes CASSQEKLAGVHEQFF.

The chain recombines TRBV13 with TRBJ2-3; 7 nucleotides match TRBD2. The V gene end was trimmed by 5 bases and the J gene end by 3 bases; junction bases not matched to a gene: 8. This CDR3 contains 15 residues. Looked up from germline, CDR1 is PRHDT and CDR2 is FYEKMQ (reference sequence). CDR3 DNA: TGTGCCAGCAGCCCGGCCGCTAGCGGAACAGATACGCAGTATTTT. This codes for CASSPAASGTDTQYF.

The genes are TRBV7-2 and TRBJ1-3; 10 positions agree with TRBD1. Germline CDR1 reads SGHTA; CDR2 reads FQGNSA. The CDR3 contains 18 residues. The junction had 9 bases not matched to a gene; V was cut back by 3 bases and J by 1 base. CDR3 in amino acids: CASSFLGPGQGSGNTIYF. CDR3 bases: TGTGCCAGCAGCTTCTTGGGTCCGGGACAGGGGTCTGGAAACACCATATATTTT.

As DNA, the CDR3 is TGTGCCAGCAGCTTAGGCAGGAGGGCAGGATATGGCTACACCTTC. Translated, it gives CASSLGRRAGYGYTF. The chain links TRBV7-2 to TRBJ1-2; D not certain. The CDR3 consists of 15 residues. V was cut by 1 base and J by 5 bases, with 14 bases left in between. The germline gives CDR1 SGHTA, CDR2 FQGNSA.

This chain links TRBV19 with TRBJ1-1; possibly TRBD1 for D (6 bases). The CDR3 covers 14 residues. Trimming removed 3 bases at V and 6 bases at J, with 14 bases between. Germline V gene lookup returns CDR1 LNHDA and CDR2 SQIVND (reference sequence). Here the CDR3 reads CASSIPGRTAEAFF. The CDR3 DNA follows: TGTGCCAGTAGTATTCCCGGGAGGACAGCTGAAGCTTTCTTT.

The rearrangement links TRBV12-5 to TRBJ2-3; no clear D gene. Germline CDR1 and CDR2: LGHNT and FRNRAP. Between the trimmed V and J ends, which lost 4 bases and 6 bases, there was a span of 5 bases. CDR3 length: 11 amino acids. CDR3 sequence: CASGSKDTQYF. The CDR3 DNA is TGTGCTAGTGGTTCTAAGGATACGCAGTATTTT. Supplemented by reference TRBV12-5 and TRBJ2-3, the full variable domain reads DARVTQTPRHKVTEMGQEVTMRCQPILGHNTVFWYRQTMMQGLELLAYFRNRAPLDDSGMPKDRFSAEMPDATLATLKIQPSEPRDSAVYFCASGSKDTQYFGPGTRLTVL.

Sample share makes this clone medium-sized (0.01 to 0.1%). This chain uses TRBV30 with TRBJ1-4; 8 positions match TRBD1. Per the germline V gene, CDR1 is GTSNPN and CDR2 is SVGIG (reference sequence). V gave up 7 bases and J gave up 4 bases; unmatched junction bases: 8. This CDR3 region has 14 residues. The CDR3 protein is CASTTTGGNEKLFF. Here the CDR3 DNA reads TGTGCCTCTACCACTACAGGGGGTAATGAAAAACTGTTTTTT. Full variable domain (outside the CDR3, taken from reference TRBV30 and TRBJ1-4): SQTIHQWPATLVQPVGSPLSLECTVEGTSNPNLYWYRQAAGRGLQLLFYSVGIGQISSEVPQNLSASRPQDRQFILSSKKLLLSDSGFYLCASTTTGGNEKLFFGSGTQLSVL.

The chain combines TRBV9 with TRBJ1-6; 7 bases align to TRBD1. V lost 2 bases and J lost 6; bases outside the gene matches: 5. CDR1 SGDLS and CDR2 YYNGEE come from the germline V gene. The CDR3 sequence is 15 residues long. DNA for the CDR3: TGTGCCAGCAGCGTCAGGGACAGCGGTAATTCACCCCTCCACTTT. This translates into CASSVRDSGNSPLHF.

This chain uses TRBV2 with TRBJ2-7, with 9 bases fitting TRBD2. Germline V gene lookup returns CDR1 SNHLY and CDR2 FYNNEI. The CDR3 length is 15 residues. V trimming: 2 bases; J trimming: 6 bases; junction bases outside the gene matches: 8. CDR3 in amino acids: CASSELAGHNGEQYF. As DNA, the CDR3 is TGTGCCAGCAGTGAACTAGCGGGACACAATGGCGAGCAGTACTTC.

This clone was seen only a few times. V and J are TRBV7-3 and TRBJ1-2; 7 bases map to TRBD1. CDR1 and CDR2 (germline): SGHTA, FQGTGA. The CDR3 length is 14 residues. With 5 bases clipped from V and 2 bases from J, the junction kept 5 bases outside the gene matches. The CDR3 sequence is CASSAGTDNYGYTF. The CDR3 bases are TGTGCCAGCAGCGCCGGGACAGACAACTATGGCTACACCTTC.

The genes are TRBV6-1 and TRBJ2-1, with D tentatively TRBD2 (5 bases). V lost 4 bases and J 0 bases, leaving 16 bases between the germline ends. CDR3 length: 17 residues. CDR1 is MNHNS, CDR2 SASEGT, per germline. The CDR3 nucleotides are TGTGCCAGCAGTGGGACCGCGGGCCTGAGCTCCTACAATGAGCAGTTCTTC. Translating gives CASSGTAGLSSYNEQFF.

The V and J genes are TRBV6-1 and TRBJ2-1, with TRBD2 matching over 10 bases. Germline CDR1 is MNHNS and CDR2 is SASEGT. The CDR3 is 15 amino acids. The V gene end was trimmed by 1 base and the J gene end by 10 bases; junction bases not matched to a gene: 7. CDR3 in DNA: TGTGCCAGCAGTGAAGATCAGCGGGAGGGCCGAGAGCAGTTCTTC. It specifies CASSEDQREGREQFF.

The rearrangement links TRBV7-9 to TRBJ2-7, with 8 bases that match TRBD2. The CDR3 runs to 15 residues. Germline values: CDR1 SEHNR, CDR2 FQNEAQ (reference sequence). J was trimmed by 3 bases and V by 1 base; bases with no gene match: 5. The CDR3: CASSLVAGKVYEQYV. The CDR3 bases are TGTGCCAGCAGCTTAGTAGCGGGGAAAGTCTACGAGCAGTACGTC.